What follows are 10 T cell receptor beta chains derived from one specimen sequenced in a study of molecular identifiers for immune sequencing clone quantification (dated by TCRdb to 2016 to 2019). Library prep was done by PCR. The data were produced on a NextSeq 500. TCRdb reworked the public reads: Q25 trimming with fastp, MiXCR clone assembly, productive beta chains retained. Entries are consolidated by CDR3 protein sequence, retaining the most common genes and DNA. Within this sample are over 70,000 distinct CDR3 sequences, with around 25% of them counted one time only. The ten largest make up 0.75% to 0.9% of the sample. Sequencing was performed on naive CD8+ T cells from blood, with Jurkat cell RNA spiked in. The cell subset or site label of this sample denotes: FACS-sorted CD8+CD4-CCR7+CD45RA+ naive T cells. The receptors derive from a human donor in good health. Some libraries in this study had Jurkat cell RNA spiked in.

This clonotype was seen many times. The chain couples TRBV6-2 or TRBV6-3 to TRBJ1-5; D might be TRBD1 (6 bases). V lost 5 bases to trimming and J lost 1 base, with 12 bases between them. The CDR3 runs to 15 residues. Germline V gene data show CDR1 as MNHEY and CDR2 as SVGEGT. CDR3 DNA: TGTGCCAGCAGTATCACGGGGACAAGCAATCAGCCCCAGCATTTT. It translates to CASSITGTSNQPQHF.

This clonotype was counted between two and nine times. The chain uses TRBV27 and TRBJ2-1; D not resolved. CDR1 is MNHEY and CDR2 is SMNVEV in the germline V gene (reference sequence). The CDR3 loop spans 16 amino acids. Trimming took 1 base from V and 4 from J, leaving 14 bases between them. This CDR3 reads CASSLLSEIYYNEQFF. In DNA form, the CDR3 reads TGTGCCAGCAGTTTATTGTCAGAAATCTATTACAATGAGCAGTTCTTC.

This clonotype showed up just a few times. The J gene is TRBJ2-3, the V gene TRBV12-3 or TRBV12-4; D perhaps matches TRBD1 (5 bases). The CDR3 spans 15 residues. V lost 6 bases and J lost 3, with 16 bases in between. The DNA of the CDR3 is TGTGCCAGCAGCCAGACGCTAACAGGAACAGATACGCAGTATTTT. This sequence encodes CASSQTLTGTDTQYF.

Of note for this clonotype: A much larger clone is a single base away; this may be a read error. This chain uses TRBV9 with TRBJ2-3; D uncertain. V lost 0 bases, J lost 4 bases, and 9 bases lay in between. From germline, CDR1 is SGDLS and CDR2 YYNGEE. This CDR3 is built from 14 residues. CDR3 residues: CASSVALGSDTQYF. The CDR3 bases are TGTGCCAGCAGCGTAGCTCTCGGCTCAGATACGCAGTATTTT.

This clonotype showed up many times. The CDR3 sequence is CASSPSNTEAFF. The CDR3 DNA reads as TGTGCCAGCAGCCCTTCGAACACTGAAGCTTTCTTT. This chain links TRBV9 with TRBJ1-1; D ambiguous. The V end was cut by 4 bases, the J end by 1 base, with 5 bases between. Germline CDR1 and CDR2: SGDLS and YYNGEE. The length of the CDR3 is 12 residues.

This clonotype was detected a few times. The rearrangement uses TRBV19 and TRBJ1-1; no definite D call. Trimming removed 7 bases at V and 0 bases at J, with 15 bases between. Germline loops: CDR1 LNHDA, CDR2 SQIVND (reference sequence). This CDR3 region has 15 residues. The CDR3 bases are TGTGCCAGTATCCCCTCGGGGTACATGAACACTGAAGCTTTCTTT. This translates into CASIPSGYMNTEAFF.

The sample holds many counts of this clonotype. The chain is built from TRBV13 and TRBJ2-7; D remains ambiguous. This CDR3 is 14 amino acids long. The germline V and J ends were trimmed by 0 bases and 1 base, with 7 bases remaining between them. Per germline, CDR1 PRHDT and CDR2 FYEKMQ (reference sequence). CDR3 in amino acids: CASSLGGESYEQYF. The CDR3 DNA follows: TGTGCCAGCAGCTTAGGGGGCGAATCCTACGAGCAGTACTTC.

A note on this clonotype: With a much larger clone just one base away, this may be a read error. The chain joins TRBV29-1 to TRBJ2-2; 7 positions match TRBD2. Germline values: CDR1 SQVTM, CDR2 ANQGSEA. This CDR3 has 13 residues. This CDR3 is CGVEEGRAGELFF. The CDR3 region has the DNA TGCGGCGTTGAAGAGGGGAGGGCCGGGGAGCTGTTTTTT.

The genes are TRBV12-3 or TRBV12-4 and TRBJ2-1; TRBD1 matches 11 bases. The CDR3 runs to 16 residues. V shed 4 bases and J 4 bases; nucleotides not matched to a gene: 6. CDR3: CASSYRTGGLYNEQFF. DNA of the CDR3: TGTGCCAGCAGTTATCGGACAGGGGGCTTATACAATGAGCAGTTCTTC.

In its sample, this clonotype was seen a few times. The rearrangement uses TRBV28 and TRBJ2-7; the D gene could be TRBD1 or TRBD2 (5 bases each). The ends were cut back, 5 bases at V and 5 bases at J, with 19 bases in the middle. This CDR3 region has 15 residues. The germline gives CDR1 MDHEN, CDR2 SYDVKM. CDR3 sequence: CASSEIGDGAHEQYF. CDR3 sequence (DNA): TGTGCCAGCAGTGAAATTGGGGACGGAGCCCACGAGCAGTACTTC.